This T cell receptor (beta chain) emerged from a study of blood T cell repertoires in COVID-19. Study at large: The United States, Italy and Spain supplied acute and convalescent COVID-19 samples.

Looked up from germline, CDR1 is SEHNR and CDR2 is FQNEAQ (reference sequence). The CDR3 runs to 14 residues. V shed 5 bases, J shed 2 bases, and the junction held 5 bases outside the gene matches. This clone was seen only once. Clones were read by immunoSEQ multiplex PCR, and TCRdb kept only the in-frame ones, dropping some. The sample contains approximately 130,000 clones, 80% of which appear only once. V and J are TRBV7-9 and TRBJ2-5, with 7 bases identical to TRBD1. Specimen: peripheral blood. The receptor was isolated from a human donor in a cohort sampled during active COVID-19. The CDR3, as DNA: TGTGCCAGCAGCCCAGGGACAGCACAAGAGACCCAGTACTTC. This translates into CASSPGTAQETQYF.